This T cell receptor beta chain stems from a study of vaccination effects on CD4 cells after COVID-19. In the ViraFEST assay, antigen-specific CD4+ clonotypes were identified by expansion after peptide-pool stimulation. Cultured cells yielded isolated CD4+ T cells after less than 11 days. Produced via immunoSEQ multiplex PCR; TCRdb's table is partial and in-frame only. The sample lists 20,000 to 25,000 clones; about three quarters were seen once. The CDR3 consists of 18 residues. Germline V CDR1 and CDR2: KGHDR, SFDVKD. The V gene end was trimmed by 2 bases and the J gene end by 10 bases; junction bases not matched to a gene: 18. To note about this clone: Its specificity is unknown.

The TCR sequence derives from a human donor who received a COVID-19 vaccine. The J gene is TRBJ2-1, the V gene TRBV24-1, with 8 bases matching TRBD2. This sample comprised CD4+ T cells from PBMCs cultured with HCoV-229E spike peptides, obtained before COVID-19 vaccination. The DNA of the CDR3 is TGTGCCACCAGTGATTATCGACGGGGGGGCGGGAACCTCTGGGAGCAGTTCTTC. It yields the protein CATSDYRRGGGNLWEQFF.